By its share, the clone carrying this TCR beta chain is medium-sized. The antigen remains undetermined. This record comes from a study of siplizumab effects on memory and regulatory T cells. CDR3 size: 15 residues. With V trimmed by 5 bases and J by 1 base, 7 bases remained unmatched. Germline assignment: CDR1 SGHAT and CDR2 FQDESV (reference sequence). The assay was immunoSEQ multiplex PCR, and TCRdb's table has in-frame clones only and misses some. The sample yields 13,000 to 15,000 clones, 49% seen once. Researchers cocultured the mixed lymphocyte reaction cells at 37°C for approximately six days. General study points: Alloreactive sequences that could be traced to unstimulated CD4+ memory cells showed a significant reduction under siplizumab. Memory cells seemed less diverse than naive T cells, which seemed major alloresponse contributors.

Sequenced: CFSE-low (dividing) CD4+ T cells sorted from an allogeneic mixed lymphocyte reaction. This receptor was obtained from a human donor in good health; the cells came from an allogeneic mixed lymphocyte reaction. The V gene is TRBV11-1, the J gene TRBJ1-2, with 7 bases fitting TRBD1. In nucleotides, the CDR3 is TGTGCCAGCAGCCCCCGGACAGGCGGTAACTATGGCTACACCTTC. Translation gives CASSPRTGGNYGYTF. Combining the CDR3 with reference TRBV11-1 and TRBJ1-2 gives the whole variable domain EAEVAQSPRYKITEKSQAVAFWCDPISGHATLYWYRQILGQGPELLVQFQDESVVDDSQLPKDRFSAERLKGVDSTLKIQPAELGDSAMYLCASSPRTGGNYGYTFGSGTRLTVV.